This record looks at one T cell receptor (beta chain) sequence and its context. The template was RNA from unsorted bulk tissue. The data stem from a study of tumor and adjacent non-tumor tissue in lung cancer. Across the whole study: Patients were aged about 31 to 85, about ten men and about five women, stage I to III. Around 4.4 million productive TCRbeta reads were obtained per sample on average.

The library came from three nested PCR rounds adapted from ARM-PCR protocols. TCRdb re-called the multiplex PCR reads with MiXCR, one entry per CDR3 protein. The top ten clones hold approximately 26% of a sample with about 200,000 distinct CDR3 sequences, over 55% of them seen once. The CDR3 is 15 amino acids. V lost 1 base to trimming and J lost 6 bases, with 13 bases between them. CDR1 is KGHDR, CDR2 SFDVKD, per germline. The TCR comes from a man between 60 and 75 years old with non-small cell lung cancer. The rearrangement links TRBV24-1 to TRBJ2-3; D call uncertain. The source material was lung tumor tissue. CDR3 loop: CATSDLKANRDTQYF. As DNA, the CDR3 is TGTGCCACCAGTGATTTAAAGGCCAACCGGGATACGCAGTATTTT.